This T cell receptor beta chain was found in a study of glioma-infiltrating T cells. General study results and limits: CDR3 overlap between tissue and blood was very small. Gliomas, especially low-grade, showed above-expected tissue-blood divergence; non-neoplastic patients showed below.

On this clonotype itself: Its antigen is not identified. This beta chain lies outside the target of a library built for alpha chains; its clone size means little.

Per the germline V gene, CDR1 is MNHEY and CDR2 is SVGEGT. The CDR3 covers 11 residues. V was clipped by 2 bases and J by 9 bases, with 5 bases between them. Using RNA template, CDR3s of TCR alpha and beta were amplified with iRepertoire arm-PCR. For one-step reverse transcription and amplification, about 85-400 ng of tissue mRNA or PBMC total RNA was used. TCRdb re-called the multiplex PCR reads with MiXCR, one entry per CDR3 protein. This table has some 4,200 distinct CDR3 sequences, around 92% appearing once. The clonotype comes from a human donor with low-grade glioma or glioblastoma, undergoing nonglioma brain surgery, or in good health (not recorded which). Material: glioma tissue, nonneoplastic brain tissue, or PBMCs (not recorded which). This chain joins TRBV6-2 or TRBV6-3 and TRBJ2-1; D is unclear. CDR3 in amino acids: CASSYPPEQFF. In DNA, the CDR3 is TGTGCCAGCAGTTACCCTCCTGAGCAGTTCTTC.